Sequencing of this T cell receptor beta chain was carried out in a study of graft-versus-host responses after intestinal transplantation (dated by TCRdb to about 2021). Background for the entire study: Recipients received multivisceral, liver-intestinal, or isolated intestinal transplants. Anti-thymocyte globulin induction was given to all recipients, followed by maintenance tacrolimus and steroids for 2 to 3 years. Graft-versus-host and host-versus-graft alloreactive T cell clones were tracked in the graft, circulation and bone marrow after intestinal transplantation using bulk TCR-beta CDR3 sequencing. To identify alloreactive clones, pre-transplant mixed lymphocyte reaction products were sequenced and compared with unstimulated pre-transplant donor and recipient T cells. A cohort of fewer than 25 intestinal transplant recipients, including one retransplant, was enrolled, and a few patients lacking pretransplant specimens were excluded. A peak of at least 4% donor T cells among recipient peripheral blood mononuclear cells was the definition used for donor T cell macrochimerism. Instead of going to the commercial service, samples from three later patients were sequenced in-house on an Illumina MiSeq and processed with MiXCR. The research as a whole found: Early after transplant, declines in HvG clones were associated with peak levels of circulating GvH clones. Patients with donor T cell macrochimerism had high GvH to HvG T cell clonal ratios in their allografts. GvH clones turned up in recipient bone marrow, with some appearing earlier in ileal mucosa or blood, a pattern consistent with an intestinal mucosal origin. The conclusions were limited by the relatively low number and heterogeneity of the intestinal transplant patients.

After transplant, bone marrow was aspirated from the posterior iliac crest or from another site chosen by the physician. To note about this clone: Its antigen specificity is not known. Per-base quality was not reported, and no clone a single base away is much larger than it.

To prepare the library, the immunoSEQ multiplex PCR assay was applied. For most patients, genomic DNA was subjected to high-throughput TCR-beta CDR3 sequencing by Adaptive Biotechnologies. The original methods were these. TCR sequencing data were retrieved from Adaptive's ImmunoSEQ software for 15 to 20 patients, whereas three other patients were processed with MiXCR and VDJtools. CDR3 nucleotide sequences shared by donor and recipient were removed because the origin of these sequences could not be assigned. To count as alloreactive, a clone needed at least 2-fold expansion over unstimulated cells and a minimum CFSE-low frequency of 0.002% (template counts) or 0.001% (read counts). Mappable clones were those detected in sequenced pre-transplant spleen, lymph node, or MLR CFSE-low populations of the donor or recipient. The cumulative frequency of alloreactive clones was calculated as a percentage of all sequences, weighted by copy number. TCRdb holds this immuneACCESS table with in-frame rearrangements only. Some clones are missing; in checked studies, unresolved V genes explain under half, and the rest has no known cause. The DNA gave D and trimming, while V, J and clone size come from that table. Counted in this sample were around 3,200 clones; about 92% of them appeared once. The top ten clones comprise about 4% of the sample.

The CDR3, from cysteine to phenylalanine, totals 14 residues. The kept DNA is CDR3 alone, 42 bases in frame from the first base. V is cut back by 0 bases and J by 5 bases, with 3 bases in the junction unmatched. According to the germline V gene, CDR1 reads SGHNT and CDR2 reads YENEEA. The TCR originated in a human patient who received an intestinal transplant, so some T cells may come from the graft donor. This specimen consisted of bone marrow, obtained roughly 54 weeks after transplant. This sequence uses TRBV11-3 and TRBJ2-7, and 8 junctional nucleotides match TRBD1. CDR3 protein: CASSLETQGDEQYF. The nucleotide sequence reads as follows: TGTGCCAGCAGCTTAGAGACACAGGGGGACGAGCAGTACTTC.